This T cell receptor beta chain stems from a study of blood T cell repertoires in COVID-19. Across the whole study: From T cells, B-cell-depleted T cells, or PBMCs came the material, which was cDNA or gDNA.

The CDR3 covers 14 residues. V lost 2 bases, J lost 3 bases, and 10 bases lay in between. CDR1 MDHEN and CDR2 SYDVKM come from the germline V gene. As originally analysed: Cell counts per sample came from amplifying reference gene primers. Only in-frame clones appear in the TCRdb table, and some are missing; sequencing was by immunoSEQ multiplex PCR. From that table come the V and J calls and clone size; the DNA was used to work out D and trimming. The table shows approximately 100,000 clones, with around 80% occurring only once. The sequencing sample was made of peripheral blood. The clonotype originates from a man aged 65 to 79 with active or convalescent COVID-19. The rearrangement uses TRBV28 and TRBJ1-2; a weak D match, TRBD1 (5 bases). The CDR3 nucleotides read TGTGCCAGCAGTTTACGGGGGGGGTACTATGGCTACACCTTC. It translates to CASSLRGGYYGYTF.